This T cell receptor (beta chain) originates from a study of Ad26.COV2.S vaccination and SARS-CoV-2 variants. Treatment defined: around 19 received Ad26.COV2.S at low or high dose, single or two shots; about 5 received placebo; per-sample allocation not given. Material that was analyzed had been drawn on day 63 after the first vaccine or placebo injection. Assay used: immunoSEQ multiplex PCR; TCRdb lists only in-frame clones, some missing. The table lists about 400,000 clones, around nine tenths of them singletons. Study findings and constraints: People who got the vaccine had more spike-specific TCR breadth than people who got placebo.

With 2 bases removed from V and 15 bases from J, the gap between germline ends came to 14 bases. In germline, CDR1 is MDHEN, CDR2 SYDVKM. The CDR3 spans 12 residues. Points on this clone: What it binds is not known.

The sequences come from peripheral blood, collected in a trial of Ad26.COV2.S vaccine versus placebo. The chain uses TRBV28 and TRBJ2-4; maybe TRBD1 (6 bases). The TCR comes from a person between 18 and 65 years old who received the Ad26.COV2.S COVID-19 vaccine or a placebo. The CDR3 loop reads CASSLGGQLLYF. The DNA for the CDR3 is TGTGCCAGCAGTTTAGGGGGACAACTACTGTACTTC.